These 3 T cell receptor beta chains were sequenced from one sample in a study of neurological immune-mediated disorders. TCRdb used MiXCR to reprocess the 5' RACE reads, holding one entry per CDR3 protein. The repertoire holds roughly 56,000 distinct CDR3 sequences, with roughly an eighth as singletons. Specimen: PBMCs. These receptors were collected from a man aged 55-75 years in good health.

At least ten counts were recorded for this clonotype. V usage is TRBV6-1 and J usage is TRBJ2-1; D is ambiguous. CDR1 is MNHNS and CDR2 is SASEGT in the germline V gene. V lost 7 bases to trimming and J lost 2 bases, with 9 bases between them. The CDR3 has 13 residues. This chain's CDR3 is CASTRAAYNEQFF. For the CDR3, the DNA is TGTGCCAGCACCCGTGCGGCCTACAATGAGCAGTTCTTC.

This clonotype was seen repeatedly, ten times or more. V is TRBV15 and J is TRBJ1-2, with D maybe TRBD1 (6 bases). Trimming cost V 6 bases and J 2 bases, with 10 bases left between them. CDR1 is LNHNV, CDR2 YYDKDF, per germline (reference sequence). CDR3 size: 13 residues. In DNA form, the CDR3 reads TGTGCCACCAGGAGCGGACAGAACTATGGCTACACCTTC. Translation gives CATRSGQNYGYTF.

As concerns this clonotype: A clone one base away is much larger, so this may be a read error. CDR3 nucleotides: TGTGCCAGCAGTGCGCCCAGGGGGTGGGATACGCAGTATTTT. Translated, it gives CASSAPRGWDTQYF. This chain joins TRBV25-1 and TRBJ2-3; TRBD1 agrees at 7 bases. This CDR3 is built from 14 residues. Germline V CDR1 and CDR2: MGHDK, SYGVNS. Trimming took 4 bases from V and 6 from J; bases not matched to a gene: 7.